One T cell receptor (beta chain) is described in this entry. Sequencing used immunoSEQ multiplex PCR; TCRdb keeps in-frame clones, though not all of them. The profile shows roughly 510,000 clones, around 79% of them singletons. This specimen belongs to a study of shared clonotypes between healthy human individuals. Study-wide background: Donor ages ranged 18 to 49 years: a couple of women, a few men.

There are 14 residues in the CDR3. Trimming took 2 bases from V and 7 from J, leaving 12 bases between them. CDR1 MGHRA and CDR2 YSYEKL come from the germline V gene. Each unsorted sample relied on 90 million or so PBMCs as its source of genomic DNA. This TCR was recovered from a woman in her 40s in good health. Some clones in this sample may be carry-over from other donors' samples. Sequenced input: PBMCs. The J gene is TRBJ2-1, the V gene TRBV4-1; a possible D gene is TRBD2 (6 bases). The CDR3 DNA is TGCGCCAGCAGCCAACTCGGGAGAGGGAATGAGCAGTTCTTC. Translating it yields CASSQLGRGNEQFF.